The rows below give T cell receptor beta chains drawn from one sample of a study of early T cells in non-severe SARS-CoV-2 infection. MiXCR, applied by TCRdb to the 5' RACE reads, yields one record per CDR3 protein. Counted here are some 32,000 distinct CDR3 sequences, 3% to 5% occurring once; the ten biggest clones make up approximately 8%. The sequenced sample was whole blood. The receptor source for this set is an adult who was a healthcare worker with PCR-confirmed SARS-CoV-2 infection or an uninfected control (not recorded which). Each CDR3 is given with its conserved first and last residue. Fields, in order: D gene, J gene, CDR3 length, clone size, V gene, CDR3 DNA, CDR3 protein. D genes are given only for firm matches. Only some rows state a clone size, as once, few, many or a class for expanded clones.

TRBD2	TRBJ2-1	16	many	TRBV29-1	TGCAGCGTTGAAGATCTAGTAGCGGGCCTTTACAATGAGCAGTTCTTC	CSVEDLVAGLYNEQFF
.	TRBJ2-3	14	few	TRBV5-1	TGCGCCAGCAGTGTGACCAGACCCACAGATACGCAGTATTTT	CASSVTRPTDTQYF
.	TRBJ1-4	17	.	TRBV27	TGTGCCAGCAGTTTAAGGGGTGGCCGGAAGGGATGGGAAAAACTGTTTTTT	CASSLRGGRKGWEKLFF
.	TRBJ2-7	13	.	TRBV11-2	TGTGCCAGCAGCTTAGGGGGACTCTACGAGCAGTACTTC	CASSLGGLYEQYF
.	TRBJ1-1	10	many	TRBV20-1	TGCAGTGCCGGGTCGCCTATAGCTTTCTTT	CSAGSPIAFF
.	TRBJ2-7	13	few	TRBV5-6	TGTGCCAGCAGCTTGGGGCTTATGTACGAGCAGTACTTC	CASSLGLMYEQYF
.	TRBJ2-2	16	few	TRBV7-2	TGTGCCAGCAGTAGCCACGAACTGCGAAACACCGGGGAGCTGTTTTTT	CASSSHELRNTGELFF
TRBD2	TRBJ2-2	15	many	TRBV6-2/TRBV6-3	TGTGCCAGCAGGAGCTCTAGCGGTGGACACGGGGAGCTGTTTTTT	CASRSSSGGHGELFF
.	TRBJ2-3	15	many	TRBV5-1	TGCGCCAGCAGCTTGGGGGGCAGAGAAACAGATACGCAGTATTTT	CASSLGGRETDTQYF
.	TRBJ1-4	15	many	TRBV15	TGTGCCACCAGCAGAGAGTGGACGGGTAATGAAAAACTGTTTTTT	CATSREWTGNEKLFF
.	TRBJ2-3	13	many	TRBV9	TGTGCCAGCAGCGTAGTGGCGGATTATACGCAGTATTTT	CASSVVADYTQYF
.	TRBJ2-5	15	few	TRBV12-3/TRBV12-4	TGTGCCAGCAGTTTACTGGGACGGAGACAAGAGACCCAGTACTTC	CASSLLGRRQETQYF
TRBD2	TRBJ2-1	16	many	TRBV27	TGTGCCAGCAGTACACTAGCGGGAGGGCTCTACAATGAGCAGTTCTTC	CASSTLAGGLYNEQFF
TRBD1	TRBJ2-5	13	many	TRBV28	TGTGCCAGCAGACCCCAGGGGGCCGAGACCCAGTACTTC	CASRPQGAETQYF
.	TRBJ2-1	16	many	TRBV7-3	TGTGCCAGCAGCTTAAGGTTGTCGCAGTCCTACAATGAGCAGTTCTTC	CASSLRLSQSYNEQFF
TRBD2	TRBJ2-3	16	few	TRBV6-4	TGTGCCAGCAGCGGGACTAGCGGGGGTTCCACAGATACGCAGTATTTT	CASSGTSGGSTDTQYF
.	TRBJ2-7	10	.	TRBV28	TGTGCCGCCGGGGCCTACGAGCAGTACTTC	CAAGAYEQYF